The clone carrying this T cell receptor beta chain was picked up many times. The CDR3 totals 13 residues. Trimming removed 5 bases from V and 16 bases from J; junction bases left unmatched: 12. Each CDR3 protein is one row after TCRdb ran MiXCR on the 5' RACE reads. The data show under 150,000 distinct CDR3 sequences, roughly an eighth seen once. This sample stems from a study of spatial heterogeneity in lung cancer. Overall study: The cohort: 70 to 85 early-stage, untreated non-small cell lung cancer patients.

Specified time point: blood at routine non-recurrence follow-up after resection. Unsorted samples of tumor, nontumor lung or frozen PBMC had their whole RNA sequenced. This TCR was recovered from a male donor with early-stage non-small cell lung cancer. The chain uses TRBV12-3 or TRBV12-4 and TRBJ2-1; 9 nucleotides agree with TRBD2. The sequenced sample was PBMCs, obtained at follow-up. The CDR3 protein is CASSRREVAGVFF. For the CDR3, the DNA is TGTGCCAGCAGTCGACGGGAAGTAGCGGGGGTATTCTTC.